The source of this T cell receptor beta chain is a study of OX40 agonist ivuxolimab in advanced cancers. Study summary: The study enrolled dose-escalation patients with hepatocellular carcinoma, melanoma, renal cell or head and neck cancer.

V lost 4 bases and J lost 7, with 11 bases in between. CDR1 and CDR2 from the germline V gene are SGHNT and YYREEE (reference sequence). This CDR3 has 13 residues. As to this clone: Its specificity is not known.

Whole-study results and caveats: Dosing at 0.1 to 3.0 mg/kg was accompanied by clonal expansion of CD4+ and CD8+ blood T cells by week 6.

Data came from immunoSEQ multiplex PCR; TCRdb stores just in-frame clones and leaves some out. This table has tens of thousands of clones, 87% appearing once. The sequence came from an adult with an advanced solid tumor such as melanoma, head and neck, liver or kidney cancer. The input for sequencing was CD4+ or CD8+ T cells sorted from blood, taken in a trial of the OX40 agonist ivuxolimab. The chain has TRBV5-4 and TRBJ1-4; D possibly corresponds to TRBD1 (6 bases). Written as DNA, the CDR3 is TGTGCCAGCAGCCCGCGACAGGCTGAAAAACTGTTTTTT. It specifies CASSPRQAEKLFF.